These 8 T cell receptor beta chains share one sample of origin, sequenced in a study of blood T cell repertoires in COVID-19. The method was immunoSEQ multiplex PCR; TCRdb's version includes in-frame clones alone and lacks a portion of them. The sample consists of more than 300,000 clones, around 90% of them appearing once. The sample comprised PBMCs or T cells enriched from blood (not recorded which). The receptors come from a woman between 18 and 29 years old who had recovered from COVID-19.

The rearrangement joins TRBV15 to TRBJ1-4; D call uncertain. Germline lookup yields CDR1 LNHNV and CDR2 YYDKDF (reference sequence). V was cut by 0 bases and J by 2 bases, with 10 bases left in between. The length of the CDR3 is 16 residues. Written as DNA, the CDR3 is TGTGCCACCAGCAGAGATTGGTCGGGGACTAATGAAAAACTGTTTTTT. Protein product: CATSRDWSGTNEKLFF.

This chain links TRBV6-6 with TRBJ2-4, with TRBD1 identical over 8 bases. Germline V gene data show CDR1 as MNHNY and CDR2 as SVGAGI (reference sequence). There are 17 residues in the CDR3. Unmatched junction bases numbered 9, after V lost 5 bases and J lost 0 bases. The CDR3 coding sequence is TGTGCCAGCAGTCTATGGACAGGGACCGTAGCCAAAAACATTCAGTACTTC. Translated, it gives CASSLWTGTVAKNIQYF.

The chain combines TRBV27 with TRBJ2-5, with D possibly being TRBD1 (6 bases). There are 14 residues in the CDR3. Germline CDR1 and CDR2: MNHEY and SMNVEV (reference sequence). Trimming pared 2 bases from V and 4 bases from J, leaving 11 bases between. The CDR3 loop is CASSLQGQIETQYF. The CDR3, as DNA: TGTGCCAGCAGTTTACAAGGACAGATAGAGACCCAGTACTTC.

The rearrangement joins TRBV27 to TRBJ2-7; 7 bases agree with TRBD2. Germline loops: CDR1 MNHEY, CDR2 SMNVEV (reference sequence). The V gene end was trimmed by 0 bases and the J gene end by 1 base; junction bases not matched to a gene: 3. The CDR3 length is 15 residues. The CDR3 DNA reads as TGTGCCAGCAGTTTATCCTGGGGAGGGTCCTACGAGCAGTACTTC. Translated, it gives CASSLSWGGSYEQYF.

The CDR3 DNA reads TGTGCCAGCAGCGGACAGGGAAACACTGAAGCTTTCTTT. Amino acid sequence: CASSGQGNTEAFF. V usage is TRBV25-1 and J usage is TRBJ1-1, with 8 bases identical to TRBD1. Unmatched junction bases numbered 2, after V lost 6 bases and J lost 2 bases. The CDR3 contains 13 residues. Germline values: CDR1 MGHDK, CDR2 SYGVNS.

The sample holds one count of this clone. The CDR3 loop reads CASSQDTGAGGYGYTF. CDR3 sequence (DNA): TGCGCCAGCAGCCAGGATACAGGGGCGGGGGGCTATGGCTACACCTTC. The gene calls are TRBV4-3 and TRBJ1-2; TRBD1 matches at 7 bases. Germline values: CDR1 LGHNA, CDR2 YSLEER. The V gene end was trimmed by 3 bases and the J gene end by 4 bases; junction bases not matched to a gene: 11. This CDR3 has 16 amino acids.

This chain links TRBV24-1 with TRBJ2-3, with a tentative D call TRBD1 (5 bases). CDR1 KGHDR and CDR2 SFDVKD come from the germline V gene. The V end was cut by 3 bases, the J end by 1 base, with 10 bases between. This CDR3 region has 15 residues. CDR3 DNA sequence: TGTGCCACCAGTGATCCGACAGCCCGCACAGATACGCAGTATTTT. Protein sequence: CATSDPTARTDTQYF.

This chain joins TRBV19 and TRBJ1-4; tentative D call: TRBD1 (6 bases). Trimming removed 6 bases from V and 3 bases from J, with 11 bases in between. In germline, CDR1 is LNHDA, CDR2 SQIVND (reference sequence). The CDR3 consists of 14 residues. The CDR3 sequence: CASRVDSSNEKLFF. For the CDR3, the DNA is TGTGCCAGTAGAGTGGACAGCTCTAATGAAAAACTGTTTTTT.